What follows are 10 T cell receptor beta chains derived from one specimen sequenced in a study of cytomegalovirus exposure and HLA in healthy donors. 60 Vbeta and 13 Jbeta primers were used in PCR. TCRdb's table, derived via immunoSEQ multiplex PCR, lists solely in-frame clones and lacks some. The data contain about 160,000 clones, under 90% of them singletons. Sequenced input: PBMCs. These receptors were collected from a man between 25 and 39 years old in good health and CMV-seronegative.

The genes are TRBV7-3 and TRBJ2-3, with a weak D call TRBD2 (6 bases). The CDR3 is 13 amino acids. Trimming pared 5 bases from V and 7 bases from J, leaving 13 bases between. CDR1 is SGHTA, CDR2 FQGTGA, per germline. In DNA, the CDR3 is TGTGCCAGCAGCAGCCAAAGCGGGTATACGCAGTATTTT. Its protein is CASSSQSGYTQYF. Combining the CDR3 with reference TRBV7-3 and TRBJ2-3 gives the whole variable domain GAGVSQTPSNKVTEKGKYVELRCDPISGHTALYWYRQSLGQGPEFLIYFQGTGAADDSGLPNDRFFAVRPEGSVSTLKIQRTERGDSAVYLCASSSQSGYTQYFGPGTRLTVL.

This clone was seen just once. V usage is TRBV7-2 and J usage is TRBJ2-1, with TRBD1 as a possible D gene (6 bases). CDR3 length equals 14 residues. V was trimmed by 4 bases and J by 7 bases, leaving 14 bases between them. Germline V CDR1 and CDR2: SGHTA, FQGNSA. CDR3 protein: CASSYRVGGNEQFF. CDR3 in DNA: TGTGCCAGCAGCTACAGGGTAGGTGGTAATGAGCAGTTCTTC.

The rearrangement uses TRBV30 and TRBJ1-4; the D gene is possibly TRBD1 (5 bases). The CDR3 is 15 amino acids. With 2 bases removed from V and 3 bases from J, the gap between germline ends came to 13 bases. Germline loops: CDR1 GTSNPN, CDR2 SVGIG (reference sequence). The CDR3 loop is CAWSTPRGANEKLFF. DNA of the CDR3: TGTGCCTGGAGTACACCCCGGGGGGCTAATGAAAAACTGTTTTTT.

The J gene is TRBJ2-7, the V gene TRBV21-1; TRBD1 is taken as the D call from the table, unchecked against the DNA. TRBV21-1 is a pseudogene segment. The CDR3 extends over 16 amino acids. The CDR3 nucleotides are TGTGCCAGCAGCAAAAGGGGGGACAGGTTGCACTACGAGCAGTACTTC. Encoded protein: CASSKRGDRLHYEQYF.

This clone was observed a few times. The rearrangement links TRBV19 to TRBJ1-1; D is unclear. The CDR3 totals 14 residues. V was pared by 5 bases and J by 0 bases, with 10 bases between. CDR1 is LNHDA, CDR2 SQIVND, per germline (reference sequence). CDR3 protein: CASSPSTLNTEAFF. DNA of the CDR3: TGTGCCAGTAGTCCCTCGACACTGAACACTGAAGCTTTCTTT.

The rearrangement uses TRBV27 and TRBJ2-7; 9 nucleotides agree with TRBD1. Germline assignment: CDR1 MNHEY and CDR2 SMNVEV (reference sequence). This CDR3 region has 13 residues. The J segment lost 8 bases and the V segment lost 6 bases, leaving 8 bases of the junction unmatched. The CDR3 nucleotides read TGTGCCAGCAGCCTGCCGGGACAGGGCAAGCAGTACTTC. Amino acid sequence: CASSLPGQGKQYF.

The chain couples TRBV6-4 to TRBJ1-1, with D unclear. The CDR3 length is 13 residues. Germline loops: CDR1 MRHNA, CDR2 SNTAGT. V was clipped by 3 bases and J by 0 bases, with 5 bases between them. The CDR3 DNA reads as TGTGCCAGCAGTGAGGACTTGAACACTGAAGCTTTCTTT. Amino acid sequence: CASSEDLNTEAFF.

This clone was counted once. The V and J genes are TRBV27 and TRBJ1-1, with 7 positions matching TRBD1. CDR3 size: 14 residues. V gave up 5 bases and J gave up 3 bases; unmatched junction bases: 6. Germline values: CDR1 MNHEY, CDR2 SMNVEV (reference sequence). CDR3 nucleotide sequence: TGTGCCAGCAGTCGGGACAGCTCCTACACTGAAGCTTTCTTT. This codes for CASSRDSSYTEAFF.

The CDR3 sequence is CASTQDPGNYGYTF. In DNA, the CDR3 is TGTGCCAGCACCCAAGATCCGGGAAACTATGGCTACACCTTC. This chain links TRBV5-6 with TRBJ1-2; D is undetermined. The V gene lost 6 bases and the J gene lost 2 bases, with 14 bases spanning the gap. The CDR3 runs 14 residues. The germline CDR1 and CDR2 sequences are SGHDT and YYEEEE.

The chain is built from TRBV21-1 and TRBJ1-1. TRBV21-1 is deemed a pseudogene. The CDR3 extends over 20 amino acids. CDR3 nucleotide sequence: TGTGCCAGCAGCAAAGTTCTCAAGGGCGGAGGAGGGTTGGTGAACACTGAAGCTTTCTTT. It specifies CASSKVLKGGGGLVNTEAFF.